These 29 T cell receptor beta chains originate from one sample sequenced in a study of spatial heterogeneity in lung cancer. Time point here: sample taken at primary tumor resection. Each CDR3 protein gets one entry after TCRdb re-called the 5' RACE reads with MiXCR. The sample has tens of thousands of distinct CDR3 sequences, about 12% seen once. This specimen was PBMCs, taken at surgery. The receptor source for this set is a male donor with early-stage non-small cell lung cancer.

This clonotype was found a few times. CDR3 sequence reads: CASSALAGVAGANVLTF. The CDR3, as DNA: TGTGCCAGCAGCGCACTAGCGGGGGTTGCTGGGGCCAACGTCCTGACTTTC. V usage is TRBV7-2 and J usage is TRBJ2-6; 11 bases agree with TRBD2. The CDR3 extends over 17 amino acids. From germline, CDR1 is SGHTA and CDR2 FQGNSA. Trimming cost V 5 bases and J 2 bases; bases outside gene matches: 5.

This clonotype was observed many times. The V and J genes are TRBV6-5 and TRBJ1-3; tentative D call: TRBD1 (5 bases). This CDR3 is 16 amino acids long. V lost 6 bases and J lost 0, with 15 bases in between. Per the germline V gene, CDR1 is MNHEY and CDR2 is SVGAGI. The DNA for the CDR3 is TGTGCCAGCAGGAGAGACAGTGCCAGCTCTGGAAACACCATATATTTT. Its translation: CASRRDSASSGNTIYF.

The rearrangement uses TRBV18 and TRBJ2-3; D tentatively reads TRBD1 or TRBD2 (5 bases each). Trimming took off 6 bases at V and 4 bases at J, with 20 bases between the two ends. The CDR3 is 16 amino acids. Germline V gives CDR1 KGHSH, CDR2 LQKENI. CDR3 sequence (DNA): TGTGCCAGCTCCATGGGTATGGGGGAGAACGCAGATACGCAGTATTTT. Protein sequence: CASSMGMGENADTQYF.

The gene calls are TRBV28 and TRBJ2-3, with 11 bases identical to TRBD2. The V segment lost 2 bases and the J segment 0 bases; nucleotides outside the gene matches: 4. The CDR3 is made up of 17 amino acids. The germline gives CDR1 MDHEN, CDR2 SYDVKM. In nucleotides, the CDR3 is TGTGCCAGCAGTTTACCGACTAGCGGGACTAGCACAGATACGCAGTATTTT. Its protein product is CASSLPTSGTSTDTQYF.

The chain couples TRBV29-1 to TRBJ2-2, with TRBD1 identical over 9 bases. CDR1 and CDR2 from the germline V gene are SQVTM and ANQGSEA. There are 14 residues in the CDR3. V lost 5 bases and J lost 2; bases outside the gene matches: 3. The CDR3 DNA reads as TGCAGCGTTAGACAGGGGGTAAACACCGGGGAGCTGTTTTTT. It codes for CSVRQGVNTGELFF.

V usage is TRBV6-5 and J usage is TRBJ1-5; D is undetermined. The CDR3 has 14 amino acids. CDR1 is MNHEY and CDR2 is SVGAGI in the germline V gene. Trimming pared 2 bases from V and 7 bases from J, leaving 12 bases between. The CDR3: CASSYRQGKQPQHF. DNA of the CDR3: TGTGCCAGCAGTTACCGGCAAGGGAAACAGCCCCAGCATTTT.

The V gene is TRBV7-6, the J gene TRBJ2-3; 10 bases are a match to TRBD1. This CDR3 is 15 amino acids long. The J segment lost 5 bases and the V segment lost 5 bases, leaving 7 bases of the junction unmatched. CDR1 is SGHVS, CDR2 FNYEAQ, per germline. Written as DNA, the CDR3 is TGTGCCAGCAGCCCGCCCGGGACAGGGGAAGATACGCAGTATTTT. Its protein product is CASSPPGTGEDTQYF.

This clonotype was counted a few times. V and J are TRBV2 and TRBJ2-1; 8 bases match TRBD2. The V gene's germline CDR1 is SNHLY and CDR2 FYNNEI. Losses at the gene ends were 8 bases for V and 4 bases for J; bases not matched to a gene: 7. CDR3 length equals 14 residues. CDR3 DNA sequence: TGTGCCAGCCGGGGGGGTCAGATGTACAATGAGCAGTTCTTC. Residues: CASRGGQMYNEQFF.

This clonotype was observed a handful of times. The chain recombines TRBV20-1 with TRBJ2-7; 7 bases line up with TRBD2. Germline V lookup: CDR1 DFQATT, CDR2 SNEGSKA (reference sequence). There are 18 residues in the CDR3. V shed 3 bases, J shed 0 bases, and the junction held 17 bases outside the gene matches. CDR3 DNA: TGCAGTGCTAGCGATTCGTGGGCTAGCGGTATGAGCTCCTACGAGCAGTACTTC. This encodes CSASDSWASGMSSYEQYF.

The chain uses TRBV10-3 and TRBJ2-7; 10 bases map to TRBD2. This CDR3 is built from 16 residues. The J segment lost 5 bases and the V segment lost 0 bases, leaving 7 bases of the junction unmatched. Germline values: CDR1 ENHRY, CDR2 SYGVKD. The CDR3 sequence: CAISESLAGVFNEQYF. The CDR3 DNA reads as TGTGCCATCAGTGAGTCCCTAGCGGGAGTGTTTAACGAGCAGTACTTC.

CDR3 sequence: CASSQERAGGLREQYF. The CDR3 nucleotides are TGCGCCAGCAGCCAAGAACGAGCGGGAGGCCTTCGCGAGCAGTACTTC. The chain couples TRBV4-3 to TRBJ2-7; 9 bases align to TRBD2. The CDR3 sequence is 16 residues long. Germline-derived CDR1 and CDR2 are LGHNA and YSLEER. Trimming cost V 0 bases and J 6 bases; bases outside gene matches: 9.

The chain uses TRBV20-1 and TRBJ2-3; tentative D call: TRBD1 (5 bases). Per germline, CDR1 DFQATT and CDR2 SNEGSKA (reference sequence). The CDR3 has 14 amino acids. V was cut by 0 bases and J by 2 bases, with 9 bases left in between. The CDR3 protein is CSARDGANTDTQYF. The CDR3 DNA sequence: TGCAGTGCTAGAGATGGGGCTAACACAGATACGCAGTATTTT.

This clonotype occurred many times. This chain joins TRBV6-2 or TRBV6-3 and TRBJ2-1; D may be TRBD2 (6 bases). The CDR3 covers 14 residues. Germline V gene lookup returns CDR1 MNHEY and CDR2 SVGEGT. Trimming pared 5 bases from V and 6 bases from J, leaving 14 bases between. CDR3 in amino acids: CASSLDYPFNEQFF. DNA for the CDR3: TGTGCCAGCAGTCTGGACTACCCATTCAATGAGCAGTTCTTC.

The sample holds many counts of this clonotype. The chain is built from TRBV12-3 or TRBV12-4 and TRBJ2-3; 8 bases map to TRBD2. V shed 3 bases, J shed 3 bases, and the junction held 8 bases outside the gene matches. The CDR3 is 16 residues long. DNA of the CDR3: TGTGCCAGCAGTTTCGGCAGCGGGGGCCCAACAGATACGCAGTATTTT. Residues: CASSFGSGGPTDTQYF.

This clonotype was counted at least ten times. V usage is TRBV3-1 and J usage is TRBJ2-5, with no clear D. Germline V CDR1 and CDR2: LGHDT, YNNKEL (reference sequence). V gave up 0 bases and J gave up 5 bases, with 10 bases separating them. The CDR3 totals 14 residues. The CDR3 DNA reads TGTGCCAGCAGCCAAGATCAAGGGTTCGAGACCCAGTACTTC. It translates to CASSQDQGFETQYF.

This chain links TRBV7-2 with TRBJ2-1; 8 bases line up with TRBD1. The CDR3 runs to 12 residues. Germline CDR1 SGHTA, CDR2 FQGNSA. Losses at the gene ends were 4 bases for V and 11 bases for J; bases not matched to a gene: 4. CDR3 nucleotide sequence: TGTGCCAGCAGCTATCGACAGGGGCAGCAGTTCTTC. As protein: CASSYRQGQQFF.

This clonotype was seen at least ten times. This chain joins TRBV19 and TRBJ2-7, with a tentative D call TRBD2 (5 bases). CDR1 is LNHDA, CDR2 SQIVND, per germline (reference sequence). This CDR3 is 13 amino acids long. The ends were cut back, 6 bases at V and 3 bases at J, with 12 bases in the middle. The CDR3 DNA reads as TGTGCCAGTAGCTGGACTCCTAACTACGAGCAGTACTTC. It yields the protein CASSWTPNYEQYF.

In its sample, this clonotype was seen a few times. The gene calls are TRBV27 and TRBJ1-6; possible D gene TRBD1, 5 bases. This CDR3 comprises 13 residues. Germline V gene lookup returns CDR1 MNHEY and CDR2 SMNVEV (reference sequence). V lost 8 bases, J lost 7 bases, and 12 bases lay in between. Here the CDR3 reads CASGAGSNSPLHF. CDR3 DNA sequence: TGTGCCAGCGGGGCAGGGAGCAATTCACCCCTCCACTTT.

CDR3 in amino acids: CASQGARNTGELFF. CDR3 bases: TGTGCCAGCCAGGGGGCTAGAAACACCGGGGAGCTGTTTTTT. The genes are TRBV27 and TRBJ2-2, with 8 bases matching TRBD1. Trimming removed 8 bases from V and 2 bases from J; junction bases left unmatched: 4. This CDR3 spans 14 amino acids. Germline values: CDR1 MNHEY, CDR2 SMNVEV (reference sequence).

The genes are TRBV6-5 and TRBJ2-3; 14 bases are a match to TRBD2. Germline V gene data show CDR1 as MNHEY and CDR2 as SVGAGI. V shed 7 bases, J shed 5 bases, and the junction held 14 bases outside the gene matches. The CDR3 spans 18 residues. The CDR3 loop is CASTPRRTSGGPIDTQYF. CDR3 nucleotide sequence: TGTGCCAGCACTCCTCGGCGGACTAGCGGGGGGCCAATAGATACGCAGTATTTT.

This sequence joins TRBV10-3 and TRBJ1-1; no reliable D call. Germline V CDR1 and CDR2: ENHRY, SYGVKD. This CDR3 region has 14 residues. V dropped 0 bases and J dropped 4 bases, with 9 bases sitting between them. CDR3 in amino acids: CAISESTRATEAFF. DNA of the CDR3: TGTGCCATCAGTGAGTCGACCCGGGCCACTGAAGCTTTCTTT.

The chain is built from TRBV12-2 and TRBJ2-5. TRBV12-2 is a documented pseudogene. The CDR3 runs 16 residues. The DNA of the CDR3 is TGTGCAAGTCGCTTAAGATCGCAGGTTATACAAGAGACCCAGTACTTC. Translated: CASRLRSQVIQETQYF.

This chain connects TRBV7-2 to TRBJ2-4; 7 positions agree with TRBD1. There are 14 residues in the CDR3. Germline CDR1 and CDR2: SGHTA and FQGNSA. V shed 2 bases and J 10 bases; nucleotides not matched to a gene: 8. In nucleotides, the CDR3 is TGTGCCAGCAGCTTAATGGGACAGCAAGATATTCAGTACTTC. This codes for CASSLMGQQDIQYF.

A few counts support this clonotype. The chain recombines TRBV4-3 with TRBJ2-7; D is undetermined. The CDR3 is 14 amino acids. Germline CDR1 reads LGHNA; CDR2 reads YSLEER. The V end lost 0 bases, the J end lost 3 bases, and 9 bases lay between the germline ends. The CDR3 bases are TGCGCCAGCAGCCAAGATTGGGCCATCTACGAGCAGTACTTC. Translation: CASSQDWAIYEQYF.

This clonotype was recorded many times. The chain recombines TRBV9 with TRBJ2-7; TRBD1 might be the D (6 bases). V lost 4 bases and J lost 6, with 17 bases in between. Germline V CDR1 and CDR2: SGDLS, YYNGEE. The CDR3 loop spans 14 amino acids. The chain's CDR3 is CASSPKGGFAEQYF. In nucleotides, the CDR3 is TGTGCCAGCAGCCCGAAAGGGGGTTTTGCCGAGCAGTACTTC.

This clonotype was seen ten or more times. This rearrangement joins TRBV12-3 or TRBV12-4 to TRBJ2-7; TRBD1 might be the D (5 bases). V lost 5 bases and J lost 1, with 9 bases in between. The length of the CDR3 is 13 residues. Here the CDR3 reads CASSRDSSYEQYF. The CDR3 DNA reads as TGTGCCAGCAGTCGTGACAGTTCCTACGAGCAGTACTTC.

This clonotype was counted ten times or more. V and J are TRBV7-9 and TRBJ2-2; 8 bases map to TRBD1. Germline loops: CDR1 SEHNR, CDR2 FQNEAQ (reference sequence). The J segment lost 4 bases and the V segment lost 5 bases, leaving 3 bases of the junction unmatched. CDR3 length equals 14 residues. This chain's CDR3 is CASSRTGITGELFF. In DNA form, the CDR3 reads TGTGCCAGCAGCCGGACAGGGATCACCGGGGAGCTGTTTTTT. Using reference TRBV7-9 and TRBJ2-2 for the parts outside the CDR3, the full variable domain is DTGVSQNPRHKITKRGQNVTFRCDPISEHNRLYWYRQTLGQGPEFLTYFQNEAQLEKSRLLSDRFSAERPKGSFSTLEIQRTEQGDSAMYLCASSRTGITGELFFGEGSRLTVL.

This clonotype was recorded many times. At one boundary the junction diverges from the germline segment, which might be a read error. This rearrangement joins TRBV12-3 or TRBV12-4 to TRBJ1-4, with a weak D call TRBD1 (6 bases). The CDR3 runs to 14 residues. The CDR3 nucleotides are TGTGCCAGCAGTTTGGGGACAACGAATGAAAAACTGTTTTTT. Translation gives CASSLGTTNEKLFF.

The chain joins TRBV24-1 to TRBJ2-2; 7 nucleotides match TRBD1. CDR3 length equals 16 residues. The ends lost 2 bases at V and 0 bases at J; junction bases unmatched: 2. CDR1 is KGHDR and CDR2 is SFDVKD in the germline V gene. CDR3 sequence: CATSDSGTANTGELFF. The CDR3 region has the DNA TGTGCCACCAGTGATTCCGGGACAGCGAACACCGGGGAGCTGTTTTTT.